This TCR beta chain was found in a study of blood T cell repertoires in COVID-19. Turning to the study itself: The cDNA or gDNA used as material had been derived from T cells, B-cell-depleted T cells, or PBMCs.

The CDR3 is made up of 16 amino acids. Germline V CDR1 and CDR2: MNHEY, SVGAGI. V gave up 3 bases and J gave up 4 bases; unmatched junction bases: 9. Cohorts were based on clinical histories the participants reported. Donors in Cohort 3 who had recovered were those with two negative PCRs, healthcare professional clearance, or resolution of their symptoms. The authors' processing: Amplification from reference gene primers served as the basis for estimated nucleated cell counts. Generated by immunoSEQ multiplex PCR, the TCRdb table keeps only in-frame clones and is missing some. Clonal size and the V and J genes are those of that table, whereas D and trimming came from the DNA. The data show more than 200,000 clones, 85% to 90% seen once.

The receptor was derived from a woman younger than 45 who had recovered from COVID-19. The V call is TRBV6-5, the J call TRBJ2-3, with TRBD2 matching over 8 bases. The sample consisted of PBMCs or T cells enriched from blood (not recorded which). CDR3 coding DNA: TGTGCCAGCAGTTATGCGGGGGGACTGGGGGCAGATACGCAGTATTTT. Protein: CASSYAGGLGADTQYF.